This entry lists 32 T cell receptor beta chains sequenced from one sample in a study of OX40 agonist ivuxolimab in advanced cancers. Data came from immunoSEQ multiplex PCR; TCRdb stores just in-frame clones and leaves some out. The sample shows fewer than 85,000 clones, over 60% of them seen only once. The source was CD4+ or CD8+ T cells sorted from blood, collected in a trial of the OX40 agonist ivuxolimab. Every receptor here comes from an adult with an advanced solid tumor such as melanoma, head and neck, liver or kidney cancer.

The chain carries TRBV13 and TRBJ2-3; TRBD2 aligns across 7 bases. The V and J ends lost 6 bases and 1 base, in that order; junction bases with no gene match: 7. This CDR3 has 15 residues. Germline V gene data show CDR1 as PRHDT and CDR2 as FYEKMQ (reference sequence). The CDR3: CASRRMSGGTDTQYF. In nucleotides, the CDR3 is TGTGCCAGCAGACGAATGAGCGGGGGCACAGATACGCAGTATTTT.

The rearrangement uses TRBV29-1 and TRBJ1-4, with D possibly matching TRBD1 (5 bases). CDR1 and CDR2 from the germline V gene are SQVTM and ANQGSEA. The CDR3 has 12 residues. Trimming removed 4 bases at V and 8 bases at J, with 11 bases between. DNA of the CDR3: TGCAGCGTTGTATCGGGGGGGGAAAAACTGTTTTTT. The encoded protein is CSVVSGGEKLFF.

This clone was counted between two and nine times. The genes are TRBV30 and TRBJ1-5, with 7 bases fitting TRBD1. Trimming cost V 1 base and J 7 bases; bases outside gene matches: 4. Looked up from germline, CDR1 is GTSNPN and CDR2 is SVGIG (reference sequence). The CDR3 consists of 13 residues. CDR3 DNA sequence: TGTGCCTGGAGTGAGAAGGGGGCCCAGCCCCAGCATTTT. It is translated as CAWSEKGAQPQHF.

The chain uses TRBV19 and TRBJ1-1; D is perhaps TRBD1 (6 bases). The CDR3 covers 15 residues. Germline lookup yields CDR1 LNHDA and CDR2 SQIVND (reference sequence). V lost 6 bases, J lost 1 base, and 15 bases lay in between. The DNA for the CDR3 is TGTGCCAGTAGGCCGGGGGCCAACGAGAACACTGAAGCTTTCTTT. Protein product: CASRPGANENTEAFF.

This rearrangement joins TRBV6-6 to TRBJ1-5, with a possible D match to TRBD1 (5 bases). The ends were cut back, 6 bases at V and 4 bases at J, with 13 bases in the middle. The CDR3 loop spans 14 amino acids. Germline CDR1 MNHNY, CDR2 SVGAGI (reference sequence). CDR3 sequence reads: CASSPGLTNQPQHF. In nucleotides, the CDR3 is TGTGCCAGCAGCCCAGGGCTGACGAATCAGCCCCAGCATTTT.

This chain connects TRBV10-3 to TRBJ2-3, with TRBD2 matching 11 bases. The CDR3 loop spans 14 amino acids. The V gene's germline CDR1 is ENHRY and CDR2 SYGVKD. J was trimmed by 3 bases and V by 7 bases; bases with no gene match: 3. CDR3 in amino acids: CAIKASGGTDTQYF. CDR3 in DNA: TGTGCCATCAAGGCTAGCGGGGGGACAGATACGCAGTATTTT.

This clone is medium-sized. V and J are TRBV19 and TRBJ1-6, with unresolved D. V was trimmed by 10 bases and J by 7 bases, leaving 17 bases between them. The CDR3 extends over 14 amino acids. Germline values: CDR1 LNHDA, CDR2 SQIVND (reference sequence). CDR3 DNA: TGTGCCAAAACTCTTAACACGGGAAATTCACCCCTCCACTTT. The encoded protein is CAKTLNTGNSPLHF.

V and J are TRBV11-2 and TRBJ1-1, with TRBD1 as a possible D gene (5 bases). CDR1 and CDR2 from the germline V gene are SGHAT and FQNNGV. This CDR3 is built from 13 residues. Trimming removed 5 bases from V and 1 base from J, with 8 bases in between. CDR3 amino acids: CASSPRGNTEAFF. The CDR3 DNA reads as TGTGCCAGCAGCCCTAGGGGGAACACTGAAGCTTTCTTT.

In its sample, this clone was seen once. The gene calls are TRBV30 and TRBJ2-5; weak D call: TRBD2 (7 bases). The V end lost 0 bases, the J end lost 4 bases, and 12 bases lay between the germline ends. This CDR3 comprises 14 residues. Germline V gene sequence: CDR1 GTSNPN, CDR2 SVGIG (reference sequence). The CDR3 nucleotides read TGTGCCTGGAGTGTAGGGGGGGCAGGAGAGACCCAGTACTTC. Translating gives CAWSVGGAGETQYF.

V and J are TRBV2 and TRBJ1-5, with a possible D match to TRBD1 (6 bases). The V and J ends lost 0 bases and 4 bases respectively, with 10 bases between them. The CDR3 consists of 15 residues. The germline gives CDR1 SNHLY, CDR2 FYNNEI. The CDR3 loop is CASSEAGGVNQPQHF. In DNA, the CDR3 is TGTGCCAGCAGTGAAGCAGGGGGGGTTAATCAGCCCCAGCATTTT.

The V and J genes are TRBV5-6 and TRBJ2-5, with D possibly matching TRBD2 (5 bases). Germline CDR1 and CDR2: SGHDT and YYEEEE. Trimming removed 0 bases from V and 7 bases from J, with 10 bases in between. The CDR3 contains 13 residues. DNA for the CDR3: TGTGCCAGCAGCTTGGATGCCGCGGGGACCCAGTACTTC. Its protein product is CASSLDAAGTQYF. Full variable domain (rest looked up from reference TRBV5-6 and TRBJ2-5): DAGVTQSPTHLIKTRGQQVTLRCSPKSGHDTVSWYQQALGQGPQFIFQYYEEEERQRGNFPDRFSGHQFPNYSSELNVNALLLGDSALYLCASSLDAAGTQYFGPGTRLLVL.

V is TRBV5-1 and J is TRBJ2-5; the D gene could be TRBD1 or TRBD2 (5 bases each). CDR1 and CDR2 (germline): SGHRS, YFSETQ. The CDR3 has 14 residues. Trimming stripped 0 bases from V and 5 bases from J, with 11 bases between. In DNA form, the CDR3 reads TGCGCCAGCAGCTTGGGGGACGGGTCGGAGACCCAGTACTTC. This sequence encodes CASSLGDGSETQYF.

This clone counts as medium-sized (0.01 to 0.1%). The chain couples TRBV30 to TRBJ1-5; perhaps TRBD1 as D (5 bases). Trimming removed 8 bases at V and 9 bases at J, with 26 bases between. Germline CDR1 and CDR2: GTSNPN and SVGIG (reference sequence). The CDR3 covers 15 residues. CDR3 sequence reads: CAVSSQGAKTRPQHF. In nucleotides, the CDR3 is TGTGCCGTAAGCAGTCAGGGAGCTAAAACGCGGCCCCAGCATTTT.

This clone was detected once. The genes are TRBV6-5 and TRBJ1-1; D perhaps matches TRBD1 (6 bases). The germline V gene has CDR1 MNHEY and CDR2 SVGAGI. With 0 bases removed from V and 10 bases from J, the gap between germline ends came to 21 bases. The CDR3 length is 16 residues. CDR3 in amino acids: CASSYSIPGDSRAAFF. The CDR3 nucleotides are TGTGCCAGCAGTTACTCGATTCCAGGGGATAGTCGCGCAGCTTTCTTT.

A note on this clone: A junction boundary mismatches the germline segment, possibly from a read error. This chain joins TRBV11-2 and TRBJ2-1; D remains unclear. CDR3 length: 14 residues. The germline CDR1 and CDR2 sequences are SGHAT and FQNNGV. The CDR3 DNA sequence: TGTGCCAGCAGATTAGAAAGCTCCTACAATGAGCAGTTCTTC. Encoded protein: CASRLESSYNEQFF.

The chain is built from TRBV29-1 and TRBJ2-1, with D possibly TRBD1 on 5 matching bases. V lost 8 bases, J lost 1 base, and 12 bases lay in between. The CDR3 totals 13 residues. Germline CDR1 is SQVTM and CDR2 is ANQGSEA. CDR3 protein: CSTRVSSYNEQFF. CDR3 DNA: TGCAGCACCAGGGTTTCGTCCTACAATGAGCAGTTCTTC.

This rearrangement joins TRBV30 to TRBJ2-7; a weak D match, TRBD2 (7 bases). The length of the CDR3 is 16 residues. CDR1 is GTSNPN and CDR2 is SVGIG in the germline V gene (reference sequence). V gave up 3 bases and J gave up 4 bases, with 22 bases separating them. The CDR3 region has the DNA TGTGCCTGGAGCCCCGGGGGAGGGGGTCTATTTTACGAGCAGTACTTC. As protein: CAWSPGGGGLFYEQYF.

The V and J genes are TRBV9 and TRBJ2-1; D is undetermined. V was trimmed by 0 bases and J by 15 bases, leaving 16 bases between them. Germline CDR1 is SGDLS and CDR2 is YYNGEE. The CDR3 is 13 residues long. Here the CDR3 DNA reads TGTGCCAGCAGCGTAGGAACCCTGGGTTCTCCGTTCTTC. This gives the protein CASSVGTLGSPFF.

This sequence joins TRBV5-1 and TRBJ1-5; D remains unclear. This CDR3 has 17 residues. CDR1 and CDR2 (germline): SGHRS, YFSETQ. V lost 2 bases and J lost 0, with 15 bases in between. CDR3 nucleotides: TGCGCCAGCAGCTTCCTTCCCCCGGACCTTAGCAATCAGCCCCAGCATTTT. Residues: CASSFLPPDLSNQPQHF.

The chain joins TRBV30 to TRBJ2-7; TRBD1 aligns across 7 bases. The junction had 9 bases not matched to a gene; V was cut back by 7 bases and J by 6 bases. This CDR3 has 12 amino acids. Looked up from germline, CDR1 is GTSNPN and CDR2 is SVGIG (reference sequence). Here the CDR3 reads CALVDRESEQYF. For the CDR3, the DNA is TGTGCCTTAGTTGACAGGGAAAGCGAGCAGTACTTC. Combining the CDR3 with reference TRBV30 and TRBJ2-7 gives the whole variable domain SQTIHQWPATLVQPVGSPLSLECTVEGTSNPNLYWYRQAAGRGLQLLFYSVGIGQISSEVPQNLSASRPQDRQFILSSKKLLLSDSGFYLCALVDRESEQYFGPGTRLTVT.

The chain joins TRBV7-8 to TRBJ1-4; TRBD1 might be the D (5 bases). Germline-derived CDR1 and CDR2 are SGHVS and FQNEAQ. With 4 bases removed from V and 0 bases from J, the gap between germline ends came to 18 bases. The CDR3 spans 18 residues. As DNA, the CDR3 is TGTGCCAGCAGCTCCCTCCGGAGCGCGGGGGCAACTAATGAAAAACTGTTTTTT. It yields the protein CASSSLRSAGATNEKLFF.

The rearrangement uses TRBV6-5 and TRBJ2-1; D is unclear. This CDR3 is built from 15 residues. Trimming removed 2 bases from V and 0 bases from J, with 8 bases in between. Germline CDR1 and CDR2: MNHEY and SVGAGI. The CDR3 bases are TGTGCCAGCAGTTACGGTCCGAGCTCCTACAATGAGCAGTTCTTC. Protein sequence: CASSYGPSSYNEQFF.

The chain is built from TRBV28 and TRBJ2-5, with D unclear. Germline loops: CDR1 MDHEN, CDR2 SYDVKM. Trimming left V 0 bases short and J 5 bases short, with 13 bases between. This CDR3 comprises 15 residues. The CDR3 spells CASSLWGDDGETQYF. The CDR3 DNA reads as TGTGCCAGCAGTTTATGGGGCGATGATGGGGAGACCCAGTACTTC.

The chain has TRBV19 and TRBJ2-1, with a possible D match to TRBD2 (5 bases). Germline loops: CDR1 LNHDA, CDR2 SQIVND (reference sequence). The CDR3 loop spans 12 amino acids. The V end lost 5 bases, the J end lost 9 bases, and 11 bases lay between the germline ends. The CDR3 sequence: CASSQTDSEQFF. CDR3 nucleotide sequence: TGTGCCAGTAGTCAGACGGACTCTGAGCAGTTCTTC.

This clone was seen once. V gene TRBV5-1 combines with J gene TRBJ2-1; 13 nucleotides align to TRBD2. The CDR3 is 14 residues long. J lost 6 bases, V lost 5 bases, and 2 bases had no gene match. Looked up from germline, CDR1 is SGHRS and CDR2 is YFSETQ. In nucleotides, the CDR3 is TGCGCCAGCAGGACTAGCGGGGGGCTCAATGAGCAGTTCTTC. Translating it yields CASRTSGGLNEQFF. Supplemented by reference TRBV5-1 and TRBJ2-1, the full variable domain reads KAGVTQTPRYLIKTRGQQVTLSCSPISGHRSVSWYQQTPGQGLQFLFEYFSETQRNKGNFPGRFSGRQFSNSRSEMNVSTLELGDSALYLCASRTSGGLNEQFFGPGTRLTVL.

J is TRBJ1-6 and V is TRBV10-3, with 7 bases fitting TRBD1. The CDR3 is made up of 14 amino acids. CDR1 and CDR2 from the germline V gene are ENHRY and SYGVKD. Trimming took 10 bases from V and 8 from J; bases not matched to a gene: 11. CDR3 nucleotides: TGTGCCACCGACACCGGGACAGAGGATTCACCCCTCCACTTT. This gives the protein CATDTGTEDSPLHF.

The rearrangement joins TRBV6-5 to TRBJ2-7; D may be TRBD1 (5 bases). This CDR3 is 14 amino acids long. Trimming took off 2 bases at V and 7 bases at J, with 15 bases between the two ends. Germline lookup yields CDR1 MNHEY and CDR2 SVGAGI. CDR3 sequence: CASSYGREFREQYF. Here the CDR3 DNA reads TGTGCCAGCAGTTACGGCAGGGAATTTAGGGAGCAGTACTTC.

In its sample, this clone was seen once. The same CDR3 can be traced to other DNA sequences in this sample. The V and J genes are TRBV28 and TRBJ2-5; D gene ambiguous. The V end lost 4 bases, the J end lost 5 bases, and 17 bases lay between the germline ends. Germline V CDR1 and CDR2: MDHEN, SYDVKM. CDR3 length: 15 residues. The DNA of the CDR3 is TGTGCCAGCAGTTCCCTGGCTGGTGGTGGGGAGACCCAGTACTTC. It encodes CASSSLAGGGETQYF.

This clone showed up just once. The CDR3 spells CASRETGSGDGYTF. CDR3 nucleotides: TGTGCCAGTAGGGAGACAGGGTCCGGTGATGGCTACACCTTC. The chain uses TRBV19 and TRBJ1-2; 7 bases align to TRBD1. CDR3 size: 14 residues. Germline CDR1 and CDR2: LNHDA and SQIVND (reference sequence). The trim removed 6 bases at V and 6 bases at J, leaving 10 bases unmatched.

This chain uses TRBV5-6 with TRBJ2-7, with no clear D. Germline assignment: CDR1 SGHDT and CDR2 YYEEEE. CDR3 size: 13 residues. Trimming pared 2 bases from V and 6 bases from J, leaving 12 bases between. For the CDR3, the DNA is TGTGCCAGCAGCTTTTCTTTTTCCGGCGAGCAGTACTTC. Protein sequence: CASSFSFSGEQYF.

As DNA, the CDR3 is TGCGCCAGCAGCTCGGGACAGATATCAACTAATGAAAAACTGTTTTTT. This codes for CASSSGQISTNEKLFF. The chain employs TRBV5-1 and TRBJ1-4; TRBD1 matches at 7 bases. This CDR3 has 16 residues. V lost 3 bases and J lost 0; bases outside the gene matches: 5. Germline CDR1 reads SGHRS; CDR2 reads YFSETQ.

CDR3 in amino acids: CASSQYVNSYEQYF. CDR3 coding DNA: TGTGCCAGTAGCCAATACGTTAACTCCTACGAGCAGTACTTC. V and J are TRBV19 and TRBJ2-7, with D uncertain. CDR3 size: 14 residues. CDR1 is LNHDA, CDR2 SQIVND, per germline (reference sequence). The V and J ends lost 6 bases and 0 bases respectively, with 12 bases between them.